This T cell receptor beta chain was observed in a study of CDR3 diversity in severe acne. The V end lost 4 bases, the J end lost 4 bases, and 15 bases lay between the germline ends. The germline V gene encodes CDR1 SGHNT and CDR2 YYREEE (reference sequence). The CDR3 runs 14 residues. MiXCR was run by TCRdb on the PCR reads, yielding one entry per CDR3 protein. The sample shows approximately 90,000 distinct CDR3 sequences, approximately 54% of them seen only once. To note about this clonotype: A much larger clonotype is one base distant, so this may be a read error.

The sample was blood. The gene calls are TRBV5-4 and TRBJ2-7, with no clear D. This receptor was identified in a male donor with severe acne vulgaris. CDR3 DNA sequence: TGTGCCAGCAGCCACCTCCTAACCTCATACGAGCAGTACTTC. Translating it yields CASSHLLTSYEQYF. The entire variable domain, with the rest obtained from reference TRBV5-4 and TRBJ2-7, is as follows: ETGVTQSPTHLIKTRGQQVTLRCSSQSGHNTVSWYQQALGQGPQFIFQYYREEENGRGNFPPRFSGLQFPNYSSELNVNALELDDSALYLCASSHLLTSYEQYFGPGTRLTVT.